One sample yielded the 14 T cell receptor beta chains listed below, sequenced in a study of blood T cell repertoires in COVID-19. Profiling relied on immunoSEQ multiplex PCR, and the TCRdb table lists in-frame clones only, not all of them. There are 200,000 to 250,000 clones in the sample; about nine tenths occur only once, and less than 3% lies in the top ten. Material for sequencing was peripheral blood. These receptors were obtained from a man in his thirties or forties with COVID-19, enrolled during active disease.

The CDR3 loop is CSVRRGQLNTEAFF. The CDR3, as DNA: TGCAGCGTCCGTCGCGGACAGCTGAACACTGAAGCTTTCTTT. The chain uses TRBV29-1 and TRBJ1-1, with a tentative D call TRBD1 (6 bases). Trimming removed 6 bases at V and 0 bases at J, with 14 bases between. This CDR3 contains 14 residues. Germline CDR1 SQVTM, CDR2 ANQGSEA.

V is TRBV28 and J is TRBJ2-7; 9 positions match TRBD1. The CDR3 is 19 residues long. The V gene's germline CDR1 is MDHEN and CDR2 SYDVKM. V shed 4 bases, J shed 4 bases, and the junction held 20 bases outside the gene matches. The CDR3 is CASSWLSYGYPTGGYEQYF. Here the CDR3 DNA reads TGTGCCAGCAGTTGGTTGTCCTACGGCTATCCGACAGGGGGTTACGAGCAGTACTTC. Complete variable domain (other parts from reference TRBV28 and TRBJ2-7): DVKVTQSSRYLVKRTGEKVFLECVQDMDHENMFWYRQDPGLGLRLIYFSYDVKMKEKGDIPEGYSVSREKKERFSLILESASTNQTSMYLCASSWLSYGYPTGGYEQYFGPGTRLTVT.

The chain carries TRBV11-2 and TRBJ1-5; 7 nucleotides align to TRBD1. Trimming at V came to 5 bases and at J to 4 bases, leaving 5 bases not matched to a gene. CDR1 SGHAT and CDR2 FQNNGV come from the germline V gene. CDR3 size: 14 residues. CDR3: CASSPGQQNQPQHF. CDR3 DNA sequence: TGTGCCAGCAGCCCGGGACAGCAGAATCAGCCCCAGCATTTT. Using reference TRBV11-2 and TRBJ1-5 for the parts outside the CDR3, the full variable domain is EAGVAQSPRYKIIEKRQSVAFWCNPISGHATLYWYQQILGQGPKLLIQFQNNGVVDDSQLPKDRFSAERLKGVDSTLKIQPAKLEDSAVYLCASSPGQQNQPQHFGDGTRLSIL.

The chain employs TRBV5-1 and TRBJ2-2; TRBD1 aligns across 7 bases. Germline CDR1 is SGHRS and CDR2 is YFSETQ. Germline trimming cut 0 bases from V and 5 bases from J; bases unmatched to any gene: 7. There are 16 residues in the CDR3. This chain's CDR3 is CASSLVLQGRTGELFF. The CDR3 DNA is TGCGCCAGCAGCTTGGTGCTACAGGGGCGGACCGGGGAGCTGTTTTTT.

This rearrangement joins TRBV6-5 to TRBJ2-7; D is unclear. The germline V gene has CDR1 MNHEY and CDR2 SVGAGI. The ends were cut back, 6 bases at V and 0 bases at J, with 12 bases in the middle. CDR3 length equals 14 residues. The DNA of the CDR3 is TGTGCCAGCAGGAGGTTAACACTCTCCTACGAGCAGTACTTC. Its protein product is CASRRLTLSYEQYF.

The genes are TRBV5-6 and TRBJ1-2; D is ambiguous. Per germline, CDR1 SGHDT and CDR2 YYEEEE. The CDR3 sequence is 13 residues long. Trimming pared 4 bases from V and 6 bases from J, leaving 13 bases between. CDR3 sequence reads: CASSPYFKNGYTF. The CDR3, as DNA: TGTGCCAGCAGCCCCTACTTCAAGAATGGCTACACCTTC.

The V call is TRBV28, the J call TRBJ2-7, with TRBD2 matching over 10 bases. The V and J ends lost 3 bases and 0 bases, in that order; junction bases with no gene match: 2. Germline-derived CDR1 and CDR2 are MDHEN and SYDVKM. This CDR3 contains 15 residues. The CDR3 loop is CASSLLAGDSYEQYF. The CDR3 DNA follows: TGTGCCAGCAGTTTGCTAGCGGGAGACTCCTACGAGCAGTACTTC.

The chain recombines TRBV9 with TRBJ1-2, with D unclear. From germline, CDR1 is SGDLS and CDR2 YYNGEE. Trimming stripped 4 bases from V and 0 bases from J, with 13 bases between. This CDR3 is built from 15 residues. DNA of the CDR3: TGTGCCAGCAGCTCTCGGGCGGGAGCTAACTATGGCTACACCTTC. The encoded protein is CASSSRAGANYGYTF.

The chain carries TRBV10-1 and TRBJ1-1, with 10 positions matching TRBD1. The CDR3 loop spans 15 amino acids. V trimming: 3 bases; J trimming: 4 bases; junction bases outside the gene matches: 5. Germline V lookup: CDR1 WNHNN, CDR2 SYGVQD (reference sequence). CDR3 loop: CASSDLGQGGTEAFF. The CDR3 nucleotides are TGCGCCAGCAGTGATCTTGGACAGGGGGGCACTGAAGCTTTCTTT.

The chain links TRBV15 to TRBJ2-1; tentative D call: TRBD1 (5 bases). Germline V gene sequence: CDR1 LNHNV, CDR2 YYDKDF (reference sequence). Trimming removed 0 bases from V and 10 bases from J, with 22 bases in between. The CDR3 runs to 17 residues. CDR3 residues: CATSRDGAVRPGREQFF. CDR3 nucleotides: TGTGCCACCAGCAGAGATGGGGCCGTTCGCCCGGGCCGGGAGCAGTTCTTC.

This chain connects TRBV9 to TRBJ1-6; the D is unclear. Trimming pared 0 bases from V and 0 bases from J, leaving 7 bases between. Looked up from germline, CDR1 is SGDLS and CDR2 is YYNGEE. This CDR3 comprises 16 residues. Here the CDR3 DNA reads TGTGCCAGCAGCGTAGGAGGGAGCTCCTATAATTCACCCCTCCACTTT. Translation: CASSVGGSSYNSPLHF.

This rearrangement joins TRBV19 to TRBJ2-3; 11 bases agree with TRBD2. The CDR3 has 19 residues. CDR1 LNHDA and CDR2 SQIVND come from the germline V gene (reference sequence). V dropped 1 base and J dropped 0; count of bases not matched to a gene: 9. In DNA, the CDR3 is TGTGCCAGTAGTATAGTTTTAACTAGCGGGGGTGCTAGCACAGATACGCAGTATTTT. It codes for CASSIVLTSGGASTDTQYF.

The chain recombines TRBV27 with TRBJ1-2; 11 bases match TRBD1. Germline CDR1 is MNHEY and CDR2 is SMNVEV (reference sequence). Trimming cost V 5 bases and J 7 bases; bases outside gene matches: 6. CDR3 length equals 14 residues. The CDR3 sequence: CASSAPGQGVGYTF. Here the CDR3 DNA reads TGTGCCAGCAGTGCCCCGGGACAGGGGGTTGGCTACACCTTC.

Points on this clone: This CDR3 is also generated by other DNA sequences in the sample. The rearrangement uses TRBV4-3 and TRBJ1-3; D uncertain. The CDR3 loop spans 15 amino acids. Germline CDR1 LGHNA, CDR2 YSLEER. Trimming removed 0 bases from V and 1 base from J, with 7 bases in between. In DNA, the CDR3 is TGCGCCAGCAGCCAAGACCGGAGATCTGGAAACACCATATATTTT. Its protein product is CASSQDRRSGNTIYF.